This TCR beta chain was captured by sequencing in a study of precursors of human CD4 cytotoxic T cells. General study findings and limits: Expanded effector clonotypes made up more of IL-7Rhigh TEMRA clonotypes than TEM or TCM clonotypes.

TCRdb re-called the reads through MiXCR, storing one row per CDR3 protein. The sample includes 200 or so distinct CDR3 sequences, roughly 36% seen only once; the top ten take around 66%. In regard to this clonotype: Its antigen remains unidentified.

Bulk UMI-based sequencing covered sorted CD4+ central memory, effector memory, IL-7R-high and IL-7R-negative TEMRA subsets. Trimming cost V 3 bases and J 4 bases, with 12 bases left between them. This CDR3 contains 14 residues. Germline V gene data show CDR1 as MDHEN and CDR2 as SYDVKM. This chain joins TRBV28 and TRBJ1-1, with D maybe TRBD1 (5 bases). The sequence was collected from a human donor in good health. What was sequenced was memory CD4+ T cells from blood (PBMCs). CDR3 nucleotide sequence: TGTGCCAGCAGTTTGCCTGCAGGGACCACTGAAGCTTTCTTT. Translation: CASSLPAGTTEAFF.